Presented here are 3 T cell receptor beta chains from one specimen sequenced in a study of shared clonotypes between healthy human individuals. Positive CCR7 selection of CD45RO-negative cells yielded the naive CD8 cells, and terminally differentiated effector memory CD45RA+ cells were excluded. Using immunoSEQ multiplex PCR, the repertoire was profiled, and TCRdb retains in-frame clones only, with some absent. This sample carries approximately 2,000,000 clones, 85% to 95% of them seen once, and the ten largest clones take around 1.7%. Material: naive CD8+ T cells from PBMCs. Every receptor here comes from a man aged 18 to 30 in good health. Some clones in this sample may be carry-over from other donors' samples.

This rearrangement joins TRBV28 to TRBJ2-5, with TRBD1 as a possible D gene (6 bases). From germline, CDR1 is MDHEN and CDR2 SYDVKM. The V end lost 5 bases, the J end lost 2 bases, and 9 bases lay between the germline ends. CDR3 length: 13 residues. CDR3 in amino acids: CASSTQGQETQYF. Written as DNA, the CDR3 is TGTGCCAGCAGTACACAGGGACAAGAGACCCAGTACTTC. Complete variable domain (other parts from reference TRBV28 and TRBJ2-5): DVKVTQSSRYLVKRTGEKVFLECVQDMDHENMFWYRQDPGLGLRLIYFSYDVKMKEKGDIPEGYSVSREKKERFSLILESASTNQTSMYLCASSTQGQETQYFGPGTRLLVL.

The chain combines TRBV11-2 with TRBJ2-7; 7 nucleotides agree with TRBD2. Germline CDR1 is SGHAT and CDR2 is FQNNGV. V gave up 3 bases and J gave up 6 bases; unmatched junction bases: 14. The CDR3 has 16 residues. CDR3 amino acids: CASSFEYTSVTSEQYF. CDR3 nucleotide sequence: TGTGCCAGCAGCTTCGAATATACTAGCGTGACCAGCGAGCAGTACTTC. The variable domain in full, with the rest retrieved from reference TRBV11-2 and TRBJ2-7, is EAGVAQSPRYKIIEKRQSVAFWCNPISGHATLYWYQQILGQGPKLLIQFQNNGVVDDSQLPKDRFSAERLKGVDSTLKIQPAKLEDSAVYLCASSFEYTSVTSEQYFGPGTRLTVT.

Only one count was recorded for this clone. The rearrangement links TRBV15 to TRBJ2-7; 8 nucleotides align to TRBD2. Germline CDR1 reads LNHNV; CDR2 reads YYDKDF (reference sequence). The CDR3 has 16 residues. Unmatched junction bases numbered 16, after V lost 5 bases and J lost 7 bases. The CDR3 DNA reads TGTGCCACCAGCGGCTGGGCGGGGACTAGTCGTGTGGAGCAGTACTTC. It encodes CATSGWAGTSRVEQYF.